This T cell receptor (beta chain) was identified in a study of Tregs in tolerant kidney transplant recipients. A note on this clone: Its antigen is undetermined. The CDR3 end lies 3 residues beyond the end of the read and is filled in from the germline J gene.

The germline gives CDR1 LNHDA, CDR2 SQIVND (reference sequence). The CDR3 has 14 residues. With 2 bases removed from V and 3 bases from J, the gap between germline ends came to 10 bases. Method: immunoSEQ multiplex PCR; TCRdb's copy keeps in-frame clones and lacks some. The listing contains 20,000 to 30,000 clones. The study's findings and limits: Nucleotide sequences could not be compared across some patients' samples due to primer changes. Validation in larger populations is needed because few patients were studied.

Mixed chimerism was transient after nonmyeloablative marrow transplants from related graft donors. This TCR came from a human patient who received a combined kidney and bone marrow transplant. Some of the T cells might come from the graft donor. This specimen consisted of CD4+ T cells from blood (PBMCs), obtained 6 months after the transplant. The genes are TRBV19 and TRBJ1-1; D gene uncertain. CDR3 bases read: TGTGCCAGTAGTATATCCCCCTTCCACACTGAA. It specifies CASSISPFHTE. The full CDR3 protein reads CASSISPFHTEAFF.